This record covers a single T cell receptor (beta chain). Trimming took off 5 bases at V and 5 bases at J, with 16 bases between the two ends. The CDR3 covers 15 residues. The germline gives CDR1 LNHDA, CDR2 SQIVND (reference sequence). This record belongs to a study of hypomethylating agent response in myelodysplastic syndrome. Using immunoSEQ multiplex PCR, the repertoire was profiled, and TCRdb retains in-frame clones only, with some absent. The sample contains about 6,000 clones, approximately 84% of which appear only once. This specimen was bone marrow, taken before or after starting hypomethylating agent treatment for myelodysplastic syndrome (not recorded which). J is TRBJ2-1 and V is TRBV19; D remains ambiguous. This clonotype was sampled from a human donor with myelodysplastic syndrome. The CDR3 bases are TGTGCCAGTAGTCACGCCCGCATAGGGAACAATGAGCAGTTCTTC. Protein product: CASSHARIGNNEQFF.